This TCR beta chain was sequenced for a study of human T cells and chemical hapten exposure. About the research overall: Patients were mainly female, each with alopecia areata, totalis or universalis.

Germline V CDR1 and CDR2: MGHRA, YSYEKL. V trimming: 5 bases; J trimming: 5 bases; junction bases outside the gene matches: 6. This CDR3 is built from 14 residues. General study findings and limits: Expanded TCRs showed more large CDR3 clusters than pre-sensitization or healthy control sets.

In its sample, this clonotype was seen a few times. No antigen is known for it. Sample time point: patch test 1, 2 weeks after DPC sensitization. Treatment reported: therapeutic diphenylcyclopropenone sensitization with weekly scalp DPC. Prior to application of each patch test, blood was drawn. Unique molecular identifiers were attached to individual cDNA molecules within the library. TCRdb analysed the RACE reads with MiXCR anew, one entry per CDR3 protein. The profile shows 370,000 or so distinct CDR3 sequences, roughly 4.8% of them singletons. Sequences were derived from whole blood, sampled in connection with sensitization to the hapten diphenylcyclopropenone (DPC). The sequence was obtained from a woman in her fifties or sixties with alopecia areata. Some clones in this sample may be carry-over from other donors' samples. V and J are TRBV4-1 and TRBJ1-5; TRBD1 aligns across 7 bases. The CDR3: CASSIQGGDQPQHF. CDR3 DNA sequence: TGCGCCAGCAGCATTCAGGGGGGAGATCAGCCCCAGCATTTT.